This is a list of T cell receptor beta chains from one sample in a study of OX40 agonist ivuxolimab in advanced cancers. Profiling relied on immunoSEQ multiplex PCR, and the TCRdb table lists in-frame clones only, not all of them. The sample gives fewer than 90,000 clones, more than 85% of which show up once; over 2% is in the top ten. The material was CD4+ or CD8+ T cells sorted from blood, obtained in a trial of the OX40 agonist ivuxolimab. These receptor sequences come from an adult with an advanced solid tumor such as melanoma, head and neck, liver or kidney cancer. The CDR3 runs from the conserved cysteine through the conserved F or W. The D gene is left open where the match is weak. The listing skips clone size in some rows; elsewhere it reads once, few, many or a size class.

d_gene: -; len: 13; abundance: -; j_gene: TRBJ1-5; v_gene: TRBV25-1; CDR3nt: TGTGCCAGCAGGGGTCAAGGGGGTCAGCCCCAGCATTTT; CDR3aa: CASRGQGGQPQHF
d_gene: -; len: 14; abundance: few; j_gene: TRBJ2-1; v_gene: TRBV19; CDR3nt: TGTGCCACCGCGAAGGAGCTGGGTCTCCATGAGCAGTTCTTC; CDR3aa: CATAKELGLHEQFF
d_gene: -; len: 15; abundance: -; j_gene: TRBJ2-2; v_gene: TRBV5-8; CDR3nt: TGTGCCAGCAGCCTCTCACTAGCAAACACCGGGGAGCTGTTTTTT; CDR3aa: CASSLSLANTGELFF
d_gene: -; len: 12; abundance: -; j_gene: TRBJ2-5; v_gene: TRBV6-5; CDR3nt: TGTGCCAGCAAAGGCCCCCGGGAGACCCAGTACTTC; CDR3aa: CASKGPRETQYF
d_gene: -; len: 15; abundance: once; j_gene: TRBJ2-4; v_gene: TRBV2; CDR3nt: TGTGCCAGCAGTTGGGCAGGAGGAGCCAAAAACATTCAGTACTTC; CDR3aa: CASSWAGGAKNIQYF
d_gene: TRBD2; len: 14; abundance: once; j_gene: TRBJ2-3; v_gene: TRBV7-3; CDR3nt: TGTGCCAGCAGCCCCGGGAGGAGCTCAGATACGCAGTATTTT; CDR3aa: CASSPGRSSDTQYF
d_gene: TRBD2; len: 16; abundance: -; j_gene: TRBJ2-7; v_gene: TRBV5-1; CDR3nt: TGCGCCAGCAGCTTGCCGGCTAGCGGGGCCTACTACGAGCAGTACTTC; CDR3aa: CASSLPASGAYYEQYF
d_gene: TRBD2; len: 15; abundance: -; j_gene: TRBJ2-7; v_gene: TRBV28; CDR3nt: TGTGCCAGCAGCCGGAGACTAGCGGGTTCCTACGAGCAGTACTTC; CDR3aa: CASSRRLAGSYEQYF
d_gene: -; len: 16; abundance: once; j_gene: TRBJ2-2; v_gene: TRBV9; CDR3nt: TGTGCCAGCAGCACTATGCCGGGGGCGCCCACCGGGGAGCTGTTTTTT; CDR3aa: CASSTMPGAPTGELFF
d_gene: TRBD1; len: 15; abundance: -; j_gene: TRBJ2-7; v_gene: TRBV19; CDR3nt: TGTGCCAGTAGAGACTCCGGGACAGGGGCCTACGAGCAGTACTTC; CDR3aa: CASRDSGTGAYEQYF
d_gene: -; len: 15; abundance: -; j_gene: TRBJ2-3; v_gene: TRBV5-1; CDR3nt: TGCGCCAGTAGCTTGGCAGGGACTAGCACAGATACGCAGTATTTT; CDR3aa: CASSLAGTSTDTQYF
d_gene: TRBD2; len: 15; abundance: -; j_gene: TRBJ2-7; v_gene: TRBV19; CDR3nt: TGTGCCAGTAGTTGGGGGACTAGCGGGAGTGGCGAGCAGTACTTC; CDR3aa: CASSWGTSGSGEQYF
d_gene: TRBD2; len: 15; abundance: -; j_gene: TRBJ2-7; v_gene: TRBV18; CDR3nt: TGTGCCAGCTCCCGGACTAGCGGGAGGGCCGGCGAGCAGTACTTC; CDR3aa: CASSRTSGRAGEQYF
d_gene: -; len: 15; abundance: -; j_gene: TRBJ2-1; v_gene: TRBV4-1; CDR3nt: TGCGCCAGCAGCCTATCCGGGACGGTATACAATGAGCAGTTCTTC; CDR3aa: CASSLSGTVYNEQFF
d_gene: -; len: 12; abundance: -; j_gene: TRBJ1-5; v_gene: TRBV28; CDR3nt: TGTGCCAGCAGCCTAGAGGGACAGCCCCAGCATTTT; CDR3aa: CASSLEGQPQHF
d_gene: TRBD1; len: 15; abundance: -; j_gene: TRBJ1-3; v_gene: TRBV6-6; CDR3nt: TGTGCCAGCAGTCCCAGGGGGAACTCTGGAAACACCATATATTTT; CDR3aa: CASSPRGNSGNTIYF
d_gene: TRBD2; len: 17; abundance: -; j_gene: TRBJ2-3; v_gene: TRBV19; CDR3nt: TGTGCCAGTAGTCTCTCGGGGACTAGAGTGACGACAGATACGCAGTATTTT; CDR3aa: CASSLSGTRVTTDTQYF
d_gene: TRBD2; len: 15; abundance: -; j_gene: TRBJ2-1; v_gene: TRBV5-6; CDR3nt: TGTGCCAGCCGGAGATACAGCGGGAGTAAGAATGAGCAGTTCTTC; CDR3aa: CASRRYSGSKNEQFF
d_gene: TRBD1; len: 16; abundance: -; j_gene: TRBJ2-2; v_gene: TRBV7-8; CDR3nt: TGTGCCAGCAGCCGGCAAGGACAGGGGGCTTCCGGGGAGCTGTTTTTT; CDR3aa: CASSRQGQGASGELFF
d_gene: TRBD2; len: 15; abundance: -; j_gene: TRBJ2-1; v_gene: TRBV7-2; CDR3nt: TGTGCCAGCAGCTTCACTTCGGGACTAGGCGCTGAGCAGTTCTTC; CDR3aa: CASSFTSGLGAEQFF
d_gene: TRBD2; len: 17; abundance: -; j_gene: TRBJ2-1; v_gene: TRBV4-1; CDR3nt: TGCGCCAGCAGCCACCTCCGTCTACTAGCGGGAGTCGATGAGCAGTTCTTC; CDR3aa: CASSHLRLLAGVDEQFF
d_gene: TRBD2; len: 16; abundance: -; j_gene: TRBJ2-4; v_gene: TRBV6-1; CDR3nt: TGTGCCAGCAGTGAAGTCCTAGCGGGAAATGGGAACATTCAGTACTTC; CDR3aa: CASSEVLAGNGNIQYF
d_gene: TRBD1; len: 17; abundance: once; j_gene: TRBJ1-5; v_gene: TRBV2; CDR3nt: TGTGCCAGCAGTGACGGTCTCGGGACAGGGGGATCGAAGCCCCAGCATTTT; CDR3aa: CASSDGLGTGGSKPQHF
d_gene: TRBD2; len: 18; abundance: -; j_gene: TRBJ2-5; v_gene: TRBV10-3; CDR3nt: TGTGCCATCAGTGAGTCCAATAGCGGGAGTAGGTCCCCAGAGACCCAGTACTTC; CDR3aa: CAISESNSGSRSPETQYF
d_gene: TRBD2; len: 16; abundance: -; j_gene: TRBJ2-7; v_gene: TRBV7-2; CDR3nt: TGTGCCAGCAGCTTACAAGGACTAGCGGGAGTAGACGAGCAGTACTTC; CDR3aa: CASSLQGLAGVDEQYF
d_gene: -; len: 15; abundance: -; j_gene: TRBJ2-1; v_gene: TRBV5-1; CDR3nt: TGCGCCAGCAGCTTGGGCCAGGGGGGAAACAATGAGCAGTTCTTC; CDR3aa: CASSLGQGGNNEQFF
d_gene: TRBD2; len: 14; abundance: -; j_gene: TRBJ2-7; v_gene: TRBV5-1; CDR3nt: TGCGCCAGCAGCAAGCTAGCGGCCTCCTACGAGCAGTACTTC; CDR3aa: CASSKLAASYEQYF
d_gene: -; len: 15; abundance: -; j_gene: TRBJ1-2; v_gene: TRBV10-2; CDR3nt: TGCGCCAGCAGTGAATTGGCAGCAGGACTCTATGGCTACACCTTC; CDR3aa: CASSELAAGLYGYTF
d_gene: -; len: 12; abundance: -; j_gene: TRBJ2-2; v_gene: TRBV28; CDR3nt: TGTGCCAGCAGTTTATGGATCGGGGAGCTGTTTTTT; CDR3aa: CASSLWIGELFF
d_gene: TRBD2; len: 16; abundance: -; j_gene: TRBJ2-2; v_gene: TRBV5-8; CDR3nt: TGTGCCAGCAGCGGGGGACTAGCGGGTAACACCGGGGAGCTGTTTTTT; CDR3aa: CASSGGLAGNTGELFF
d_gene: -; len: 12; abundance: -; j_gene: TRBJ1-2; v_gene: TRBV19; CDR3nt: TGTGCCAGTAGTAGCGACTTGGGGGGCTACACCTTC; CDR3aa: CASSSDLGGYTF
d_gene: TRBD1; len: 18; abundance: -; j_gene: TRBJ1-5; v_gene: TRBV28; CDR3nt: TGTGCCAGCAGTTTTTCCACAGACAGGGGGCGTGGAAATCAGCCCCAGCATTTT; CDR3aa: CASSFSTDRGRGNQPQHF
d_gene: -; len: 14; abundance: -; j_gene: TRBJ2-2; v_gene: TRBV5-1; CDR3nt: TGCGCCAGCAGCTTGAGGCAGGCCACCGGGGAGCTGTTTTTT; CDR3aa: CASSLRQATGELFF
d_gene: TRBD2; len: 15; abundance: -; j_gene: TRBJ2-1; v_gene: TRBV19; CDR3nt: TGTGCCAGTAGTCCCGGGACTAGCGGGCACAATGAGCAGTTCTTC; CDR3aa: CASSPGTSGHNEQFF
d_gene: -; len: 15; abundance: -; j_gene: TRBJ2-7; v_gene: TRBV7-2; CDR3nt: TGTGCCAGCAGCTTAAACAGGGCACAGGTAGACGAGCAGTACTTC; CDR3aa: CASSLNRAQVDEQYF
d_gene: -; len: 12; abundance: -; j_gene: TRBJ2-2; v_gene: TRBV6-6; CDR3nt: TGTGCCAGCAGTGTCTCCACCGGGGAGCTGTTTTTT; CDR3aa: CASSVSTGELFF
d_gene: -; len: 12; abundance: -; j_gene: TRBJ1-2; v_gene: TRBV2; CDR3nt: TGTGCCAGCGTCAGGCTTAACTATGGCTACACCTTC; CDR3aa: CASVRLNYGYTF
d_gene: -; len: 14; abundance: -; j_gene: TRBJ1-2; v_gene: TRBV19; CDR3nt: TGTGCCAGTAGAACCTCACAGGGTGGGTATGGCTACACCTTC; CDR3aa: CASRTSQGGYGYTF
d_gene: -; len: 16; abundance: -; j_gene: TRBJ2-2; v_gene: TRBV5-4; CDR3nt: TGTGCCAGCAGCTCCCGGGGCGGTTCACACACCGGGGAGCTGTTTTTT; CDR3aa: CASSSRGGSHTGELFF
d_gene: -; len: 13; abundance: -; j_gene: TRBJ1-4; v_gene: TRBV7-9; CDR3nt: TGTGCCACCCCCGGATCGATCGATGAAAAACTGTTTTTT; CDR3aa: CATPGSIDEKLFF
d_gene: TRBD1; len: 14; abundance: -; j_gene: TRBJ1-4; v_gene: TRBV5-1; CDR3nt: TGCGCCAGCAGTGGACAGGGTGCTAATGAAAAACTGTTTTTT; CDR3aa: CASSGQGANEKLFF
d_gene: -; len: 13; abundance: -; j_gene: TRBJ2-2; v_gene: TRBV28; CDR3nt: TGTGCCACCCGGCCCCCTGGCACCGGGGAGCTGTTTTTT; CDR3aa: CATRPPGTGELFF
d_gene: -; len: 14; abundance: -; j_gene: TRBJ1-2; v_gene: TRBV27; CDR3nt: TGTGCCAGCAGTTTATCGGTAGGGGTGCAGGGCTACACCTTC; CDR3aa: CASSLSVGVQGYTF